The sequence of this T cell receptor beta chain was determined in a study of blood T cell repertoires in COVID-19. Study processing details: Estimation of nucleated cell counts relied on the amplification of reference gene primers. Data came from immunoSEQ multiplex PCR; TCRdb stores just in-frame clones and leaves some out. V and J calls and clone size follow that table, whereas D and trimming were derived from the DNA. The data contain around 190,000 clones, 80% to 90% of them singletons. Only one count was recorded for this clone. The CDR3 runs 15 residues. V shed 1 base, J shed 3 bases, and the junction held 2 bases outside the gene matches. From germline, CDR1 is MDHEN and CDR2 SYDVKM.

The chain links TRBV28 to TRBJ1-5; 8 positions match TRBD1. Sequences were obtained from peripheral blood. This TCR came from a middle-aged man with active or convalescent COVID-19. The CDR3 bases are TGTGCCAGCAGTTTATACAGGGGGATCAATCAGCCCCAGCATTTT. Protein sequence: CASSLYRGINQPQHF.